This TCR beta chain originates from a study of CD8+ T cells in alopecia areata. Study-wide context: The study gave treated patients oral tofacitinib at 5 to 10 mg twice daily.

In alopecia areata patients, both lesional scalp punch biopsies and peripheral blood were collected. Sorted populations comprised CD4+ and CD8+ T cells obtained from PBMCs. Germline lookup yields CDR1 LGHNA and CDR2 YNFKEQ. Deletions cut 6 bases from V and 4 bases from J, with 22 bases between. The CDR3 is made up of 17 amino acids. Reverse transcribed after extraction, RNA yielded cDNA as the sequencing template. Assay: immunoSEQ multiplex PCR; the TCRdb copy retains only in-frame clones and omits some. The profile shows around 50,000 clones, around 96% of them singletons. V usage is TRBV4-2 and J usage is TRBJ1-5; weak D call: TRBD1 (6 bases). This sequence was found in a human donor with alopecia areata. The sample in question was CD8+ T cells sorted from blood, obtained at week 0. The CDR3 sequence is CASSLFRGEGGNQPQHF. The CDR3 nucleotides read TGTGCCAGCAGTCTATTCAGGGGAGAGGGGGGGAATCAGCCCCAGCATTTT.